This T cell receptor (beta chain) was obtained from a study of long-term antiretroviral therapy in people with HIV. Regarding the study as a whole: Pre-ART clonal expansions dominated every time point's repertoire. Even long-term ART left TRB diversity below transplant donor controls, despite gains. Missing from the dataset were any data on ART adherence, viral resistance or therapy changes.

immunoSEQ v3.0 was run at survey level. TCRdb keeps only in-frame clones here, not all; method: immunoSEQ multiplex PCR. This sample yields 20,000 to 25,000 clones, of which about 84% are seen a single time; roughly 18% belongs to the top ten. Trimming took 10 bases from V and 0 from J, leaving 12 bases between them. The CDR3 runs 13 residues. CDR1 and CDR2 (germline): ENHRY, SYGVKD. In the case of this clone: The antigen is undetermined.

The chain combines TRBV10-3 with TRBJ2-5; TRBD2 is a possible D gene (6 bases). The source material was unsorted PBMCs, sampled 0.5 years before starting antiretroviral therapy. This clonotype was sampled from a middle-aged man with HIV. The CDR3 DNA is TGTGCCACCGGGGGACTGAACCAAGAGACCCAGTACTTC. It translates to CATGGLNQETQYF.